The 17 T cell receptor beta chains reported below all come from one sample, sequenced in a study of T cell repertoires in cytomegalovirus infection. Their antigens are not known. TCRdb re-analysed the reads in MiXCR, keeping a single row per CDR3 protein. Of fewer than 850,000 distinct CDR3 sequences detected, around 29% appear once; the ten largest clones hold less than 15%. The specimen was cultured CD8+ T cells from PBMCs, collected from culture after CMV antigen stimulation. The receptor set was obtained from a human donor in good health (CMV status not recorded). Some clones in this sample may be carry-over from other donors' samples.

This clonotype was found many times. The CDR3 sequence: CASSLARTGLMNTEAFF. In DNA form, the CDR3 reads TGTGCCAGCAGTTTAGCCCGGACAGGCCTCATGAACACTGAAGCTTTCTTT. The chain uses TRBV12-3 or TRBV12-4 and TRBJ1-1, with TRBD1 identical over 7 bases. The CDR3 has 17 residues. The ends lost 0 bases at V and 0 bases at J; junction bases unmatched: 7.

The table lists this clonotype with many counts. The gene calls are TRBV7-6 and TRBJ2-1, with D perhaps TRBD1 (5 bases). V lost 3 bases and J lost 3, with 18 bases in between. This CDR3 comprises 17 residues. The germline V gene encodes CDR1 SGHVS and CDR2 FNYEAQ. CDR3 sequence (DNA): TGTGCCAGCAGCTTGGTTGCCGCAGGGTCCCTCTACAATGAGCAGTTCTTC. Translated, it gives CASSLVAAGSLYNEQFF. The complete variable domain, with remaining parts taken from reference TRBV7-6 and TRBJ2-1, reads GAGVSQSPRYKVTKRGQDVALRCDPISGHVSLYWYRQALGQGPEFLTYFNYEAQQDKSGLPNDRFSAERPEGSISTLTIQRTEQRDSAMYRCASSLVAAGSLYNEQFFGPGTRLTVL.

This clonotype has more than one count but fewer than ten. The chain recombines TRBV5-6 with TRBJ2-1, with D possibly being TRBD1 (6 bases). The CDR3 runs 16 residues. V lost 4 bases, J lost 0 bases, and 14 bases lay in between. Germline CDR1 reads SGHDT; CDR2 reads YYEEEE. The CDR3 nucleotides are TGTGCCAGCAGCCTTGGGACATCGAGCTCCTACAATGAGCAGTTCTTC. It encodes CASSLGTSSSYNEQFF.

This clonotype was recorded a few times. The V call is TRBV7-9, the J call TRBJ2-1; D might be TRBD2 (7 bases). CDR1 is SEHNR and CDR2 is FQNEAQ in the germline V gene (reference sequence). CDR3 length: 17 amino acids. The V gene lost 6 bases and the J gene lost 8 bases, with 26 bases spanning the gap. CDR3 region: CASRPNSGGPRGYEQFF. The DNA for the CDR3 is TGTGCCAGCAGGCCTAACTCCGGGGGGCCCAGAGGCTATGAGCAGTTCTTC. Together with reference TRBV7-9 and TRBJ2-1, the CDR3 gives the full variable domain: DTGVSQNPRHKITKRGQNVTFRCDPISEHNRLYWYRQTLGQGPEFLTYFQNEAQLEKSRLLSDRFSAERPKGSFSTLEIQRTEQGDSAMYLCASRPNSGGPRGYEQFFGPGTRLTVL.

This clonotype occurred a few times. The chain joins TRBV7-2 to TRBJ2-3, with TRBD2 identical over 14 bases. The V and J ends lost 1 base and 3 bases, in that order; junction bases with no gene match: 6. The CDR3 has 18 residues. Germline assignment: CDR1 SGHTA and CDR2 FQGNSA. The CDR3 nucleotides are TGTGCCAGCAGCTTAGGACTAGCGGGGGGGCCAAGGACAGATACGCAGTATTTT. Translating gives CASSLGLAGGPRTDTQYF.

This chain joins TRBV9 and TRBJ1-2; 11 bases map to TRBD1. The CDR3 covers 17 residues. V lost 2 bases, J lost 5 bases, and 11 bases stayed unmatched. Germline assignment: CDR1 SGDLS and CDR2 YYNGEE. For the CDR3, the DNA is TGTGCCAGCAGCGTGGTGCCTAGGACAGGGGGCTCGTATGGCTACACCTTC. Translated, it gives CASSVVPRTGGSYGYTF.

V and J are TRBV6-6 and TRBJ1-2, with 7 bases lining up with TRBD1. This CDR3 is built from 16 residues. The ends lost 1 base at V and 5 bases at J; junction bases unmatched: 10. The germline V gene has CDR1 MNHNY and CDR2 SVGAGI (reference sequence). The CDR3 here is CASSYFRDSGSYGYTF. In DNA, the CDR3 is TGTGCCAGCAGTTACTTCCGGGACAGCGGTTCTTATGGCTACACCTTC.

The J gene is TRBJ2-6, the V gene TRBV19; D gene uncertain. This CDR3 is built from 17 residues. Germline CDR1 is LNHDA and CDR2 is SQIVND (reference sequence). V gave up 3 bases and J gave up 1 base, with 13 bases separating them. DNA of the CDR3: TGTGCCAGTAGTATCGGCCCCGGCAGGTCTGGGGCCAACGTCCTGACTTTC. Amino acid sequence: CASSIGPGRSGANVLTF.

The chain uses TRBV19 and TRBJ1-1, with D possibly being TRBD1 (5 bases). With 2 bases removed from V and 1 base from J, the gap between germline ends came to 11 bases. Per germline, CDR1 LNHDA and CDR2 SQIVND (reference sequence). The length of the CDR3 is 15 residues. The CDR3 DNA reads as TGTGCCAGTAGTATAAGGGGACCCTCGAACACTGAAGCTTTCTTT. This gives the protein CASSIRGPSNTEAFF.

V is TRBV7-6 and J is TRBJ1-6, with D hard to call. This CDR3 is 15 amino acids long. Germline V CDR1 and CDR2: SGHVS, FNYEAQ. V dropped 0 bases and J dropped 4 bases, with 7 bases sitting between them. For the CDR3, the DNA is TGTGCCAGCAGCTTAGCGGAACCTTATAATTCACCCCTCCACTTT. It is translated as CASSLAEPYNSPLHF.

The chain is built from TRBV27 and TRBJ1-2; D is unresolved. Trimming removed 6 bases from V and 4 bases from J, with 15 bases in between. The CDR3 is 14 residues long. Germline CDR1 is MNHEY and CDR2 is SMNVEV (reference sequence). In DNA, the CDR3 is TGTGCCAGCAGCTTAAGTTTAAACTCCTATGGCTACACCTTC. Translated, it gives CASSLSLNSYGYTF.

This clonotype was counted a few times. The CDR3: CASTSRLSNTEAFF. CDR3 bases: TGTGCCAGCACCTCTCGGCTGTCAAACACTGAAGCTTTCTTT. The chain carries TRBV7-6 and TRBJ1-1; D is undetermined. Germline-derived CDR1 and CDR2 are SGHVS and FNYEAQ. The CDR3 sequence is 14 residues long. Deletions cut 7 bases from V and 2 bases from J, with 14 bases between.

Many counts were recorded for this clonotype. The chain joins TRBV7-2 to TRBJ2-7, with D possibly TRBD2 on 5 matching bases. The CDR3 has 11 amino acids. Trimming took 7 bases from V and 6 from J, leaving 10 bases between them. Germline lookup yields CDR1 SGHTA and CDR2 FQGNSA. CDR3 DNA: TGTGCCAGCATGGAGGTGGGCGAGCAGTACTTC. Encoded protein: CASMEVGEQYF.

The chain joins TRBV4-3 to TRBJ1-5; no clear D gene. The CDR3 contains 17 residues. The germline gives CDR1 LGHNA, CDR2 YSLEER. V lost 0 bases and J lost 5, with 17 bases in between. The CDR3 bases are TGCGCCAGCAGCCAAGATTTTGTGACACCGCTCTATCAGCCCCAGCATTTT. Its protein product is CASSQDFVTPLYQPQHF.

The CDR3 region has the DNA TGTGCCACCAGCAGTGGGGACAGTCACACAGATACGCAGTATTTT. The encoded protein is CATSSGDSHTDTQYF. The V and J genes are TRBV15 and TRBJ2-3; 7 bases agree with TRBD1. The junction had 5 bases not matched to a gene; V was cut back by 3 bases and J by 2 bases. From germline, CDR1 is LNHNV and CDR2 YYDKDF (reference sequence). The CDR3 has 15 amino acids.

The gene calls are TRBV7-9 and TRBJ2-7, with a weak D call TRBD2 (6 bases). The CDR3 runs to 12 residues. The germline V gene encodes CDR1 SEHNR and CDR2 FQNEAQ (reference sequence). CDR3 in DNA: TGTGCCAGCAGCTTTGCGGGGCGCGAGCCGTACGTC. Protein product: CASSFAGREPYV.

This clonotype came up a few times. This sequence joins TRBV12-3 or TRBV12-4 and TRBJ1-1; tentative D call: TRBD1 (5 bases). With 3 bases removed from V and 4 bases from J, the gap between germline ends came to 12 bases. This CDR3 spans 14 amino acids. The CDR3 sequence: CASSFTKGATEAFF. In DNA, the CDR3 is TGTGCCAGCAGTTTCACTAAAGGGGCCACTGAAGCTTTCTTT.